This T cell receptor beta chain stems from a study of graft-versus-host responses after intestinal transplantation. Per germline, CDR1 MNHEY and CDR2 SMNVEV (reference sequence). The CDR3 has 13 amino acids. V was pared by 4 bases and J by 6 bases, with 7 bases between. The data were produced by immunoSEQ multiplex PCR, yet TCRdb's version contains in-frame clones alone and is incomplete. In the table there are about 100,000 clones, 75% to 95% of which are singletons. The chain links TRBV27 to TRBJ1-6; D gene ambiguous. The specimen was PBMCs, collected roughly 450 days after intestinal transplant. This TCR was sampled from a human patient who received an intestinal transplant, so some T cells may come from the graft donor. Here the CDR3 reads CASSWVLNSPLHF. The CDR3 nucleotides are TGTGCCAGCAGTTGGGTCCTTAATTCACCCCTCCACTTT.